This T cell receptor beta chain came from a study of regulatory T cells in long-lasting Graves disease. Study-wide background: Antithyroid drugs had been taken by newly diagnosed Graves' patients for under 3 months. Study-wide findings and caveats: Between persistent patients, 2,500 to 3,500 public clonotypes were shared, exceeding the 800 to 1,000 shared between new patients.

This clonotype was observed a handful of times. The antigen is unknown. One base separates it from a far larger clone, so it is likely a read error. TCR beta libraries were built with iRepertoire HTBI primers and Arm-PCR of CDR3 regions. Each CDR3 protein is one row after TCRdb ran MiXCR on the multiplex PCR reads. The table has approximately 350,000 distinct CDR3 sequences, over 15% seen once. Time point given: newly diagnosed GD, antithyroid drugs for less than 3 months. After RNA was extracted from PBMCs, the TCR library was made from it. These data also featured in a second study, about T cells in Graves' hyperthyroidism and ophthalmopathy.

This specimen was peripheral blood mononuclear cells (PBMCs), taken at new diagnosis, from a patient treated with antithyroid drugs. The clonotype was recovered from a middle-aged man with Graves disease.

The CDR3 loop is CASSVASVGETQCF. CDR3 DNA sequence: TGTGCCAGCAGCGTAGCGTCGGTTGGAGAGACCCAGTGCTTC. The chain couples TRBV28 to TRBJ2-1; tentative D call: TRBD2 (5 bases). The CDR3 totals 14 residues. Germline V gene lookup returns CDR1 MDHEN and CDR2 SYDVKM.